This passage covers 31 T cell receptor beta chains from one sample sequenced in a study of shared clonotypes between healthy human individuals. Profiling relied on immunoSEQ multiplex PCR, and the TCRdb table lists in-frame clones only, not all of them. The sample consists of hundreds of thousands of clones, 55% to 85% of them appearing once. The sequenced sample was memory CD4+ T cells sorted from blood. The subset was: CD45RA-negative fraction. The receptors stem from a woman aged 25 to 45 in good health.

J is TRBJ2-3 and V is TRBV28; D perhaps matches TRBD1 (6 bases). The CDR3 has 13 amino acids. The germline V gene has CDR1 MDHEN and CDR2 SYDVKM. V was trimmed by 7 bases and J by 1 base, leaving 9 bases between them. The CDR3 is CASTKGGTDTQYF. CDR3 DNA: TGTGCCAGCACGAAGGGGGGCACAGATACGCAGTATTTT.

The CDR3 sequence is CASRRGTEETQYF. The DNA for the CDR3 is TGTGCCAGCAGACGCGGGACCGAAGAAACGCAGTACTTC. The J gene is TRBJ2-7, the V gene TRBV2; D possibly corresponds to TRBD2 (6 bases). This CDR3 has 13 residues. CDR1 and CDR2 (germline): SNHLY, FYNNEI. Trimming cost V 6 bases and J 9 bases, with 18 bases left between them.

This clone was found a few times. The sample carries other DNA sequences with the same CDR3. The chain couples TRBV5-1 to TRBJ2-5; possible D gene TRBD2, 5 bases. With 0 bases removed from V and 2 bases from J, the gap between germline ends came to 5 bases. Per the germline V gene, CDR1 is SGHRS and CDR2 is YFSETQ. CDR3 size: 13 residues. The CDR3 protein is CASSLGRQETQYF. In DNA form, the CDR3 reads TGCGCCAGCAGCTTGGGGAGGCAAGAGACCCAGTACTTC.

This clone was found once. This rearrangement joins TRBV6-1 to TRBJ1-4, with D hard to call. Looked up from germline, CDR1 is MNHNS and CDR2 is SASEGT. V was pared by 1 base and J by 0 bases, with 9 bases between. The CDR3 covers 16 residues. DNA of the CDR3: TGTGCCAGCAGTGAAGGCAACAGAACAACTAATGAAAAACTGTTTTTT. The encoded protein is CASSEGNRTTNEKLFF.

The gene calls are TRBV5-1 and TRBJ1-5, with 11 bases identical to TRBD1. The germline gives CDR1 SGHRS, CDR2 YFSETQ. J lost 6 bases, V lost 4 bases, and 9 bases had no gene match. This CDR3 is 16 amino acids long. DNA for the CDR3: TGCGCCAGCAGCCTTAGTGGACAGGGGGCATCTCAGCCCCAGCATTTT. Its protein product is CASSLSGQGASQPQHF.

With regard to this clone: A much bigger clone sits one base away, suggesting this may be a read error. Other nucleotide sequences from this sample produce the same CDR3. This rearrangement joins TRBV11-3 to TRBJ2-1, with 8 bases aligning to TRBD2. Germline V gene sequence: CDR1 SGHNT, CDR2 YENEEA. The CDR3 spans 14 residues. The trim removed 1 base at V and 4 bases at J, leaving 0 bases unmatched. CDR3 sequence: CASSLAGGYNEQFF. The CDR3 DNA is TGTGCCAGCAGCTTAGCGGGGGGGTACAATGAGCAGTTCTTC.

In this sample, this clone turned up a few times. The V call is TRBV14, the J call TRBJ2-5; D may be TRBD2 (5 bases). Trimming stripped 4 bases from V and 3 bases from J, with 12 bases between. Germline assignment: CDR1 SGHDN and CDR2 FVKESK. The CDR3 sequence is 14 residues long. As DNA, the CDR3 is TGTGCCAGCAGCCGAGACTACCCTGAAGAGACCCAGTACTTC. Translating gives CASSRDYPEETQYF. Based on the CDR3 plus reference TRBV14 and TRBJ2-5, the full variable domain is EAGVTQFPSHSVIEKGQTVTLRCDPISGHDNLYWYRRVMGKEIKFLLHFVKESKQDESGMPNNRFLAERTGGTYSTLKVQPAELEDSGVYFCASSRDYPEETQYFGPGTRLLVL.

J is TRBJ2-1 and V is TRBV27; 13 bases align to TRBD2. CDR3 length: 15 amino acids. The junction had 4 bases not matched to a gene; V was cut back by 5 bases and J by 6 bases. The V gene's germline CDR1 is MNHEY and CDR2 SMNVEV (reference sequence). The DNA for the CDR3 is TGTGCCAGCAGTCCCCGACTAGCGGGAGGCAATGAGCAGTTCTTC. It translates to CASSPRLAGGNEQFF.

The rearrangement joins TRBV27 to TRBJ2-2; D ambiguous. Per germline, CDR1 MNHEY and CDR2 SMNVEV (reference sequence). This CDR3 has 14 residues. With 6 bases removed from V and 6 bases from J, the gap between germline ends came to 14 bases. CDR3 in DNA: TGTGCCAGCAGAGGGAACAGAGGAGCCGGGGAGCTGTTTTTT. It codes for CASRGNRGAGELFF.

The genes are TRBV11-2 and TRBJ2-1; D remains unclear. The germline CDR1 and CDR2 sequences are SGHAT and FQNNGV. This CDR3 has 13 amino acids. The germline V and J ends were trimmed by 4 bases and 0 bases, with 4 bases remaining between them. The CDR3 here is CASSSYSYNEQFF. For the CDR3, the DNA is TGTGCCAGCAGCTCCTACTCCTACAATGAGCAGTTCTTC.

The CDR3 spells CASSHGSGRVTDTQYF. The DNA for the CDR3 is TGCGCCAGCAGTCATGGTAGCGGGAGAGTCACAGATACGCAGTATTTT. The chain recombines TRBV5-1 with TRBJ2-3; 9 nucleotides match TRBD2. Trimming removed 5 bases from V and 2 bases from J; junction bases left unmatched: 9. CDR1 is SGHRS and CDR2 is YFSETQ in the germline V gene. The CDR3 consists of 16 residues.

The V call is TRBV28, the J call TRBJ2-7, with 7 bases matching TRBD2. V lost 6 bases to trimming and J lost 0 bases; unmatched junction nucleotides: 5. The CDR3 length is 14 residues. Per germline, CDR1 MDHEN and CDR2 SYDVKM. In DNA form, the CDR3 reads TGTGCCAGCAGCCTTGGCGGGAGCTCCTACGAGCAGTACTTC. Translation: CASSLGGSSYEQYF. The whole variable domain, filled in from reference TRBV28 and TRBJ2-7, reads DVKVTQSSRYLVKRTGEKVFLECVQDMDHENMFWYRQDPGLGLRLIYFSYDVKMKEKGDIPEGYSVSREKKERFSLILESASTNQTSMYLCASSLGGSSYEQYFGPGTRLTVT.

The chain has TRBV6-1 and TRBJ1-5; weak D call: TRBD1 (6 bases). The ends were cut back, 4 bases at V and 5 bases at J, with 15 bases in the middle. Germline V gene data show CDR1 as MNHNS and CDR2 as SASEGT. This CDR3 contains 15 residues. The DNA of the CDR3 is TGTGCCAGCAGTGGCAAAAGGGCAGGGGATCAGCCCCAGCATTTT. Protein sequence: CASSGKRAGDQPQHF.

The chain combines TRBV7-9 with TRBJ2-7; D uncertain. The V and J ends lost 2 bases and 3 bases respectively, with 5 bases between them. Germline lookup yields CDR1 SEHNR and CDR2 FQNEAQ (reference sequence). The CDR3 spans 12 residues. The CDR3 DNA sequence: TGTGCCAGCAGCTTATACGACTACGAGCAGTACTTC. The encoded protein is CASSLYDYEQYF.

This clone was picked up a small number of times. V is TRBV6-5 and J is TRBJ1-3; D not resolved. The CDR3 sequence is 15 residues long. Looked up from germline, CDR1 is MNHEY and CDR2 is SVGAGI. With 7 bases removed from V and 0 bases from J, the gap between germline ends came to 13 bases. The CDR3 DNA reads TGTGCCAGCATCGCTGACGGGGACTCTGGAAACACCATATATTTT. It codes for CASIADGDSGNTIYF.

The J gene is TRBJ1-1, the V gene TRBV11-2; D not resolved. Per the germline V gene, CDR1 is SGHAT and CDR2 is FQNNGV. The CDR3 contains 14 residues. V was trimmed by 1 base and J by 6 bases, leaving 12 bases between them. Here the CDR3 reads CASSLARNWAEAFF. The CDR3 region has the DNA TGTGCCAGCAGCTTAGCCAGGAATTGGGCTGAAGCTTTCTTT.

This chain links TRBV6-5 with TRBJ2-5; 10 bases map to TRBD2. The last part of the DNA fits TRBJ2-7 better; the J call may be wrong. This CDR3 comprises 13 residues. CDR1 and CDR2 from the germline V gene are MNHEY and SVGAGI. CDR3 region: CASCKREGYEQYF. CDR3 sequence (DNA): TGTGCCAGCTGTAAGCGGGAGGGATACGAGCAGTACTTC.

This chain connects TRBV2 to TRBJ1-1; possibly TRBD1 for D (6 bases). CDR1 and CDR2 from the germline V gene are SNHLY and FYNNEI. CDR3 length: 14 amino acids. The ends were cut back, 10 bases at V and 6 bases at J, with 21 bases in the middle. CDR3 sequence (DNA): TGTGCCAACCCCAAAGAACAGGGAATCCCTGAAGCTTTCTTT. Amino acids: CANPKEQGIPEAFF.

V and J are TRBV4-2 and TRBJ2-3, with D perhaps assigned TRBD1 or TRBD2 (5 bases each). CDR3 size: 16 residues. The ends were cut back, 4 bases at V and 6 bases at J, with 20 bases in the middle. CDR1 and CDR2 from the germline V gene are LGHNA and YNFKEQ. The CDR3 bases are TGTGCCAGCAGCCGATCAGGACTTGTCGGGGCGGATACGCAGTATTTT. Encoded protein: CASSRSGLVGADTQYF.

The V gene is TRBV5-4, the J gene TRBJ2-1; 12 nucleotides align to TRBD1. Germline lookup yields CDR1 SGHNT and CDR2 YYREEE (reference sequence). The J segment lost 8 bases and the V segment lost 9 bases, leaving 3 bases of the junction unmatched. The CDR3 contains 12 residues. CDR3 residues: CATGTGGDEQFF. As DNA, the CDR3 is TGTGCCACTGGGACAGGGGGCGATGAGCAGTTCTTC.

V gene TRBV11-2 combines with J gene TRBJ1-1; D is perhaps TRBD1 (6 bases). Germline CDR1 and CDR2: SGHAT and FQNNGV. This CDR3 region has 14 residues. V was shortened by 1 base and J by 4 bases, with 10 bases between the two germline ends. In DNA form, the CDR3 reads TGTGCCAGCAGCTTAGGGGGGCGGGTCACTGAAGCTTTCTTT. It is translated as CASSLGGRVTEAFF.

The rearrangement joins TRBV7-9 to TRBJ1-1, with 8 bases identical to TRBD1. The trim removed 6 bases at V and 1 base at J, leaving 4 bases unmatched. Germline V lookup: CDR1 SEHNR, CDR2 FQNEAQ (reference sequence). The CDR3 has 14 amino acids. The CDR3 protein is CASRTTGGNTEAFF. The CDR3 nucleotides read TGTGCCAGCAGAACCACAGGGGGGAACACTGAAGCTTTCTTT.

CDR3 sequence reads: CASSVLAGAYNEQFF. The CDR3 DNA follows: TGTGCCAGCAGCGTACTAGCGGGAGCCTACAATGAGCAGTTCTTC. J is TRBJ2-1 and V is TRBV11-3; TRBD2 aligns across 11 bases. The length of the CDR3 is 15 residues. V shed 5 bases, J shed 2 bases, and the junction held 2 bases outside the gene matches. The germline V gene encodes CDR1 SGHNT and CDR2 YENEEA.

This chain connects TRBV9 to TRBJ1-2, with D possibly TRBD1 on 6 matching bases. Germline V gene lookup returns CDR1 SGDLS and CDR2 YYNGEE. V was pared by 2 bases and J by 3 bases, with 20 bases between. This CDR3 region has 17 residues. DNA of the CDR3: TGTGCCAGCAGCGTTGGGGGCGAAACAATCATTTACTATGGCTACACCTTC. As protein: CASSVGGETIIYYGYTF.

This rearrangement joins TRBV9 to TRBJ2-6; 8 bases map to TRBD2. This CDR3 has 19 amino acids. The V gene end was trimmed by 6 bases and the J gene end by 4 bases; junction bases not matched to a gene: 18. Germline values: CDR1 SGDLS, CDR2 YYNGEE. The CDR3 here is CASNLRPAGDLEGANVLTF. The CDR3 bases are TGTGCCAGCAACTTAAGGCCAGCGGGAGACCTCGAGGGGGCCAACGTCCTGACTTTC.

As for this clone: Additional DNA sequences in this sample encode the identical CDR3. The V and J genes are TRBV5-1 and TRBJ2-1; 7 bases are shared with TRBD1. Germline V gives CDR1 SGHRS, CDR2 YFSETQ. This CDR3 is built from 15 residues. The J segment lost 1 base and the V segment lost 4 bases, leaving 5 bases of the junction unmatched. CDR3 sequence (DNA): TGCGCCAGCAGCGTCGACAGGGTTTCCTACAATGAGCAGTTCTTC. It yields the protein CASSVDRVSYNEQFF.

CDR3 sequence reads: CASSGVEKLFF. The CDR3 nucleotides are TGTGCCAGCAGTGGGGTTGAAAAACTGTTTTTT. This sequence joins TRBV2 and TRBJ1-4; D is uncertain. CDR3 size: 11 residues. Germline V CDR1 and CDR2: SNHLY, FYNNEI. V shed 4 bases and J shed 7 bases, with 4 bases lying between them.

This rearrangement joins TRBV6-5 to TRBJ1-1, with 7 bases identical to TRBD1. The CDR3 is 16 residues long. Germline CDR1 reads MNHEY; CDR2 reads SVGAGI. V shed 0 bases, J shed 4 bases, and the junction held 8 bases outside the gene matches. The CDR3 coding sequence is TGTGCCAGCAGTTACTCAGGTCCTCAGGGGGGCACTGAAGCTTTCTTT. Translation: CASSYSGPQGGTEAFF.

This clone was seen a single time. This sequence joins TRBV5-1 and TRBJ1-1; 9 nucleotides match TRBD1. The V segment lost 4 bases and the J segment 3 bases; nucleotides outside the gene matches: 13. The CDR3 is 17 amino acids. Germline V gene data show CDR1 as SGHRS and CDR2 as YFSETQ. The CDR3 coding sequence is TGCGCCAGCAGCAAAAGAAACAGGGGGCGCGAGGACACTGAAGCTTTCTTT. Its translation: CASSKRNRGREDTEAFF. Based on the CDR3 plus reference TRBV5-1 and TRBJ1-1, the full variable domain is KAGVTQTPRYLIKTRGQQVTLSCSPISGHRSVSWYQQTPGQGLQFLFEYFSETQRNKGNFPGRFSGRQFSNSRSEMNVSTLELGDSALYLCASSKRNRGREDTEAFFGQGTRLTVV.

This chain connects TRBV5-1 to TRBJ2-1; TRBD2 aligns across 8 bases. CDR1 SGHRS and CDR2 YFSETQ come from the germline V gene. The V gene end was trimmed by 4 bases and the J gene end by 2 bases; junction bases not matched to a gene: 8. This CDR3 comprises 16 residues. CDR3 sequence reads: CASSPRGEVTYNEQFF. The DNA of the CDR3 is TGCGCCAGCAGCCCGCGGGGGGAGGTAACCTACAATGAGCAGTTCTTC.

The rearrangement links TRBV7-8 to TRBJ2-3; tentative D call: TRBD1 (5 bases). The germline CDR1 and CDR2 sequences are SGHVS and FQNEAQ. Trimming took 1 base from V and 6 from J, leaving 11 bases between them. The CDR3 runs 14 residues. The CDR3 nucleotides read TGTGCCAGCAGCTTAGAACTGCCAGGGGATACGCAGTATTTT. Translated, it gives CASSLELPGDTQYF.